This T cell receptor (beta chain) was recovered during a study of shared clonotypes between healthy human individuals. Findings and caveats of the study: What rarefaction showed was incomplete sorted-subset sequencing despite large depth.

The count of this clone is one. Its antigen remains unidentified. Measured with immunoSEQ multiplex PCR; TCRdb has only the in-frame clones, and not every one. The sample lists around 550,000 clones, around 96% occurring once. Germline V lookup: CDR1 MDHEN, CDR2 SYDVKM. V was cut by 3 bases and J by 7 bases, with 13 bases left in between. The CDR3 sequence is 14 residues long. Cells designated naive CD8 were CD45RO-negative and were positively selected for CCR7, with terminally differentiated effector memory CD45RA+ cells excluded. The TCR comes from a woman aged 30 to 39 in good health. The sequenced sample consisted of naive CD8+ T cells sorted from blood. V usage is TRBV28 and J usage is TRBJ1-5; maybe TRBD1 (5 bases). The CDR3 protein is CASSLRSGRQPQHF. The CDR3 nucleotides are TGTGCCAGCAGTTTGAGGTCAGGGCGGCAGCCCCAGCATTTT.